Following are 20 T cell receptor beta chains from one sample sequenced in a study of pediatric ulcerative colitis. Rectal tissue came from one to two pinch biopsies taken at colonoscopy. Profiling relied on immunoSEQ multiplex PCR, and the TCRdb table lists in-frame clones only, not all of them. Here the sample spans 20,000 to 30,000 clones, 65% to 80% being singletons. Source material: gut tissue. The receptors were sampled from a boy aged 5 to 17 with severe ulcerative colitis.

V is TRBV27 and J is TRBJ2-2, with TRBD2 matching 14 bases. The CDR3 spans 19 residues. The V gene end was trimmed by 5 bases and the J gene end by 0 bases; junction bases not matched to a gene: 8. The germline CDR1 and CDR2 sequences are MNHEY and SMNVEV (reference sequence). The CDR3 DNA reads as TGTGCCAGCAGTCTTTGGACTAGCGGGAGGTACGCGAACACCGGGGAGCTGTTTTTT. Its translation: CASSLWTSGRYANTGELFF.

The chain carries TRBV7-2 and TRBJ2-4, with 9 bases fitting TRBD2. J lost 0 bases, V lost 5 bases, and 11 bases had no gene match. The CDR3 runs to 18 residues. Per germline, CDR1 SGHTA and CDR2 FQGNSA. CDR3 in DNA: TGTGCCAGCAGCCCGGCGGGACTAGCCCCCCTAGCCAAAAACATTCAGTACTTC. It specifies CASSPAGLAPLAKNIQYF.

The gene calls are TRBV5-6 and TRBJ1-1; 8 bases match TRBD1. From germline, CDR1 is SGHDT and CDR2 YYEEEE. The V and J ends lost 3 bases and 4 bases, in that order; junction bases with no gene match: 8. CDR3 size: 15 residues. The CDR3 DNA reads TGTGCCAGCAGCTGGACAACAGGGGGGGGCACTGAAGCTTTCTTT. This sequence encodes CASSWTTGGGTEAFF.

This chain links TRBV14 with TRBJ1-2; D gene unclear. The length of the CDR3 is 13 residues. In germline, CDR1 is SGHDN, CDR2 FVKESK. V was shortened by 0 bases and J by 8 bases, with 10 bases between the two germline ends. The CDR3 DNA reads TGTGCCAGCAGCCAAGATCTCTATAGGGGCTACACCTTC. Its translation is CASSQDLYRGYTF.

Comment on this clone: The same CDR3 arises from other DNA sequences in this sample as well. This chain links TRBV4-1 with TRBJ2-7; the D is unclear. CDR3 length: 13 residues. The V gene's germline CDR1 is MGHRA and CDR2 YSYEKL. Trimming cost V 3 bases and J 1 base, with 7 bases left between them. DNA for the CDR3: TGCGCCAGCAGCCAGGGTCCATCCTACGAGCAGTACTTC. It specifies CASSQGPSYEQYF.

The J gene is TRBJ1-4, the V gene TRBV6-5, with D maybe TRBD1 (5 bases). The CDR3 length is 14 residues. Germline V gene sequence: CDR1 MNHEY, CDR2 SVGAGI. The V end was cut by 2 bases, the J end by 8 bases, with 12 bases between. The CDR3 is CASSYGVWGEKLFF. CDR3 bases: TGTGCCAGCAGTTACGGGGTATGGGGGGAAAAACTGTTTTTT.

V usage is TRBV11-2 and J usage is TRBJ2-7, with a weak D call TRBD1 (6 bases). Per germline, CDR1 SGHAT and CDR2 FQNNGV. There are 14 residues in the CDR3. Trimming removed 10 bases at V and 4 bases at J, with 20 bases between. In DNA, the CDR3 is TGTGCCACTTCCAGGGGCCCGGGTTCTTACGAGCAGTACTTC. It translates to CATSRGPGSYEQYF.

V and J are TRBV5-1 and TRBJ2-7; 8 nucleotides agree with TRBD1. The V gene end was trimmed by 4 bases and the J gene end by 3 bases; junction bases not matched to a gene: 0. The length of the CDR3 is 12 residues. The germline CDR1 and CDR2 sequences are SGHRS and YFSETQ. CDR3 amino acids: CASSGQGYEQYF. CDR3 in DNA: TGCGCCAGCAGCGGACAGGGCTACGAGCAGTACTTC. The whole variable domain, filled in from reference TRBV5-1 and TRBJ2-7, reads KAGVTQTPRYLIKTRGQQVTLSCSPISGHRSVSWYQQTPGQGLQFLFEYFSETQRNKGNFPGRFSGRQFSNSRSEMNVSTLELGDSALYLCASSGQGYEQYFGPGTRLTVT.

The J gene is TRBJ2-7, the V gene TRBV29-1; perhaps TRBD1 as D (5 bases). With 0 bases removed from V and 9 bases from J, the gap between germline ends came to 18 bases. The CDR3 is 14 amino acids. Germline V gene data show CDR1 as SQVTM and CDR2 as ANQGSEA. In DNA, the CDR3 is TGCAGCGTTGAAGATGTCCAGGGCTCGCGAGGGCAGTACTTC. Residues: CSVEDVQGSRGQYF.

The CDR3 loop reads CAWMPGPGYEQYF. Written as DNA, the CDR3 is TGTGCCTGGATGCCAGGACCGGGCTACGAGCAGTACTTC. The rearrangement uses TRBV30 and TRBJ2-7; no clear D gene. This CDR3 is 13 amino acids long. The V gene's germline CDR1 is GTSNPN and CDR2 SVGIG (reference sequence). V lost 4 bases, J lost 3 bases, and 13 bases lay in between.

The chain links TRBV29-1 to TRBJ2-1; 7 bases match TRBD2. CDR1 is SQVTM and CDR2 is ANQGSEA in the germline V gene. The CDR3 has 15 amino acids. V was pared by 7 bases and J by 3 bases, with 12 bases of the junction left unmatched. DNA of the CDR3: TGCAGCGGGGGGGGTGCTACGACTAACTACAATGAGCAGTTCTTC. Translation gives CSGGGATTNYNEQFF.

The chain joins TRBV10-3 to TRBJ2-3; 13 bases align to TRBD2. Germline CDR1 is ENHRY and CDR2 is SYGVKD. This CDR3 region has 14 residues. V lost 10 bases, J lost 7 bases, and 8 bases stayed unmatched. CDR3 nucleotide sequence: TGTGCCACCACTAGCGGGAGGGCCGTAAATACGCAGTATTTT. This encodes CATTSGRAVNTQYF.

The V and J genes are TRBV5-4 and TRBJ2-5; 9 positions match TRBD2. This CDR3 contains 16 residues. Trimming removed 3 bases from V and 4 bases from J; junction bases left unmatched: 10. CDR1 SGHNT and CDR2 YYREEE come from the germline V gene (reference sequence). As DNA, the CDR3 is TGTGCCAGCAGCTCCCGCGGTGCGGGAGGGAGAGAGACCCAGTACTTC. This codes for CASSSRGAGGRETQYF.

This clone was detected only a few times. V gene TRBV9 combines with J gene TRBJ2-1; weak D call: TRBD1 (6 bases). Trimming took 2 bases from V and 0 from J, leaving 9 bases between them. This CDR3 spans 15 amino acids. The germline gives CDR1 SGDLS, CDR2 YYNGEE. For the CDR3, the DNA is TGTGCCAGCAGCGTGGGACACTCCTCCTACAATGAGCAGTTCTTC. It translates to CASSVGHSSYNEQFF.

This clone turned up a few times. The chain combines TRBV19 with TRBJ1-1; tentatively, D is TRBD1 (5 bases). V was trimmed by 5 bases and J by 3 bases, leaving 13 bases between them. The germline CDR1 and CDR2 sequences are LNHDA and SQIVND (reference sequence). CDR3 length: 14 residues. CDR3 amino acids: CASSHRIADTEAFF. The DNA of the CDR3 is TGTGCCAGTAGTCACAGGATAGCGGACACTGAAGCTTTCTTT.

V is TRBV5-1 and J is TRBJ2-7; D perhaps matches TRBD1 (5 bases). The CDR3 totals 13 residues. V was trimmed by 0 bases and J by 5 bases, leaving 9 bases between them. The V gene's germline CDR1 is SGHRS and CDR2 YFSETQ. The CDR3 bases are TGCGCCAGCAGCTTGGACCAGGGCCACGAGCAGTACTTC. It is translated as CASSLDQGHEQYF.

This clone was detected once. This rearrangement joins TRBV27 to TRBJ2-7; D unclear. The germline gives CDR1 MNHEY, CDR2 SMNVEV (reference sequence). The CDR3 spans 13 residues. Between the trimmed V and J ends, which lost 5 bases and 2 bases, there was a span of 10 bases. This CDR3 is CASSAIDAYEQYF. The CDR3 DNA sequence: TGTGCCAGCAGTGCGATAGACGCCTACGAGCAGTACTTC.

This chain links TRBV19 with TRBJ1-5; no reliable D call. Trimming shortened V by 5 bases and J by 2 bases, and 25 bases separated the two germline ends. Germline V gives CDR1 LNHDA, CDR2 SQIVND (reference sequence). The CDR3 sequence is 19 residues long. As DNA, the CDR3 is TGTGCCAGTAGTGCCCATCCATCGGGTTCCCTTGGGGGCAATCAGCCCCAGCATTTT. Translating gives CASSAHPSGSLGGNQPQHF.

This rearrangement joins TRBV5-1 to TRBJ1-1, with D possibly being TRBD1 (5 bases). CDR1 and CDR2 (germline): SGHRS, YFSETQ. Trimming stripped 4 bases from V and 0 bases from J, with 16 bases between. The CDR3 spans 16 residues. The CDR3 nucleotides are TGCGCCAGCAGCGCCAATCCGGGGCCCATGAACACTGAAGCTTTCTTT. It yields the protein CASSANPGPMNTEAFF.

This chain links TRBV11-2 with TRBJ2-7; 9 positions match TRBD2. The CDR3 runs to 12 residues. Germline CDR1 and CDR2: SGHAT and FQNNGV. V was pared by 5 bases and J by 7 bases, with 3 bases of the junction left unmatched. The CDR3 nucleotides read TGTGCCAGCAGCGCAAGCGGGAGGGAGCAGTACTTC. Translated: CASSASGREQYF.